The clone carrying this T cell receptor beta chain was counted between two and nine times. The data belong to a study of T-cell reconstitution after alpha-beta-depleted transplantation in children. Researchers prepared the TCRbeta library using unique molecular identifiers, the study reports. A single record per CDR3 protein comes from TCRdb applying MiXCR to the PCR reads. The sample carries about 500,000 distinct CDR3 sequences, roughly 33% recorded once. Looked up from germline, CDR1 is MNHNS and CDR2 is SASEGT. Trimming removed 1 base at V and 1 base at J, with 8 bases between. The CDR3 totals 14 residues.

J is TRBJ2-7 and V is TRBV6-1, with D unclear. This sample comprised PBMCs from the stem cell graft donor, obtained from the stem cell graft. The source is a human donor who donated a stem cell graft to a child with aplastic anemia. In nucleotides, the CDR3 is TGTGCCAGCAGTGAAGTGGACGGTTCCTACGAGCAGTACGTC. Its protein is CASSEVDGSYEQYV.